A single T cell receptor beta chain is shown here with its context. This may come from a read error, since a much larger clone is one base off. These data originate in a study of CD8+CD57+ T cells in acquired aplastic anemia. Study at large: Quantities of DNA derived from sorted CD4+ and CD8+ cells averaged approximately 3.3 ug.

Germline V gene sequence: CDR1 KGHSH, CDR2 LQKENI. The CDR3 is 13 residues long. CDR3 and TCR beta VDJ profiling relied on a genomic DNA template. In TCRdb, the reads were re-called with MiXCR into one record per CDR3 protein. The table records tens of thousands of distinct CDR3 sequences, less than 65% of them present only once. The chain links TRBV18 to TRBJ1-2, with TRBD1 matching 7 bases. This TCR was recovered from a human donor in good health, serving as a control. Source material: sorted CD4+, CD8+, or CD8+CD57+ T cells (not recorded which) from PBMCs. The CDR3 DNA sequence: TGTGACAGCTCACCGGGACAGTACTATGGCTACACCTTC. Amino acid sequence: CDSSPGQYYGYTF. Full variable domain (remainder filled in from reference TRBV18 and TRBJ1-2): NAGVMQNPRHLVRRRGQEARLRCSPMKGHSHVYWYRQLPEEGLKFMVYLQKENIIDESGMPKERFSAEFPKEGPSILRIQQVVRGDSAAYFCDSSPGQYYGYTFGSGTRLTVV.